This TCR beta chain was profiled in a study of blood T cells in healthy people across ages. Primed by a sample-barcoded 5' primer and a J-beta primer mix, a second PCR proceeded for roughly 7 to 11 cycles. MiXCR, applied by TCRdb to the 5' RACE reads, yields one record per CDR3 protein. In the table there are nearly 800,000 distinct CDR3 sequences, 56% of which are singletons. On this clonotype: At one end the junction does not follow the germline gene, possibly because of a read error.

CDR1 is SGHDN and CDR2 is FVKESK in the germline V gene. The CDR3 runs 16 residues. The chain couples TRBV14 to TRBJ1-1; TRBD1 might be the D (6 bases). Sequences were obtained from blood. This receptor was identified in a man aged 35-49 years in good health. The DNA of the CDR3 is TGTGTCAGCAGCCGGTCGGGGGGCGAAACGAACACTGAAGCTTTCTTT. As protein: CVSSRSGGETNTEAFF. The variable domain in full, with the rest retrieved from reference TRBV14 and TRBJ1-1, is EAGVTQFPSHSVIEKGQTVTLRCDPISGHDNLYWYRRVMGKEIKFLLHFVKESKQDESGMPNNRFLAERTGGTYSTLKVQPAELEDSGVYFCVSSRSGGETNTEAFFGQGTRLTVV.